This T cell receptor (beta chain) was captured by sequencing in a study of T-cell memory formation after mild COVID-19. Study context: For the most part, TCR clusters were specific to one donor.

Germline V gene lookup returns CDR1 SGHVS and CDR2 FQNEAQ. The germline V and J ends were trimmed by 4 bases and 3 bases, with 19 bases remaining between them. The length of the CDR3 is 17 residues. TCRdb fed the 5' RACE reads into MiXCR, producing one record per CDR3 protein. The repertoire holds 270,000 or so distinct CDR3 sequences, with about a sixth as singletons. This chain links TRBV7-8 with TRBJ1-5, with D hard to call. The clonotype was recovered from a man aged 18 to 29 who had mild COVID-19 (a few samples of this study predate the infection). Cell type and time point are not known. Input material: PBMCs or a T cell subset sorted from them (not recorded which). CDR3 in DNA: TGTGCCAGCAGCTCTCGGTCCGGCGTCCCTTACAATCAGCCCCAGCATTTT. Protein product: CASSSRSGVPYNQPQHF.